This T cell receptor (beta chain) was identified during a study of blood T cell repertoires in COVID-19. The overall study: Acute and convalescent COVID-19 specimens originated in the United States, Italy and Spain. Sources were T cells, B-cell-depleted T cells, or PBMCs; the material itself was cDNA or gDNA.

In the authors' workflow: Amplification from reference gene primers served as the basis for estimated nucleated cell counts. Only in-frame clones appear in the TCRdb table, and some are missing; sequencing was by immunoSEQ multiplex PCR. Clonal size and the V and J genes are those of that table, whereas D and trimming came from the DNA. The sample yields some 380,000 clones, around 89% seen once. The CDR3 totals 15 residues. In germline, CDR1 is LGHDT, CDR2 YNNKEL (reference sequence). V was pared by 0 bases and J by 6 bases, with 5 bases of the junction left unmatched. The source is a man aged 18 to 30 with active or convalescent COVID-19. Input material: peripheral blood. This chain connects TRBV3-1 (or the pseudogene TRBV3-2) to TRBJ2-1; the match to TRBD2 covers 7 bases. Written as DNA, the CDR3 is TGTGCCAGCAGCCAAGAGTTGGTAGCGGGCAATGAGCAGTTCTTC. This translates into CASSQELVAGNEQFF.